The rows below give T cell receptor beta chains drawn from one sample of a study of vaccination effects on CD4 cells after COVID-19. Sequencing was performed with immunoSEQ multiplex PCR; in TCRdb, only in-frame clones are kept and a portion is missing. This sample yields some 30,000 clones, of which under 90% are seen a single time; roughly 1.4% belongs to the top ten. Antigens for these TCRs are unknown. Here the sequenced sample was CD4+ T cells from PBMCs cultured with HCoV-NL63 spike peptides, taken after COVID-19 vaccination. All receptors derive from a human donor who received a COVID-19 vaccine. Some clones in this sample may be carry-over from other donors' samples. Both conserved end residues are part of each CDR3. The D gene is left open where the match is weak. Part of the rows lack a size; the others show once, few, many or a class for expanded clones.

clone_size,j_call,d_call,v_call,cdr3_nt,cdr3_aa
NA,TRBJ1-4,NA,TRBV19,TGTGCCAGTAGTACCTTCTTAGGGGAGACAACTAATGAAAAACTGTTTTTT,CASSTFLGETTNEKLFF
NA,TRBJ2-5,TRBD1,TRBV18,TGTGCCAGCTCCGAACGGACAGGAGGCGGTGAGACCCAGTACTTC,CASSERTGGGETQYF
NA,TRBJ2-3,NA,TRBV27,TGTGCCAGCAGCTCTGGGGGGATCACAGATACGCAGTATTTT,CASSSGGITDTQYF
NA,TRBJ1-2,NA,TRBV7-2,TGTGCCAGCAGCACCCGGACAGCTCTCATTACCTATGGCTACACCTTC,CASSTRTALITYGYTF
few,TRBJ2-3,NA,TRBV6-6,TGTGCCAGCAGTTACACACGGCCTGGTACGCAGTATTTT,CASSYTRPGTQYF
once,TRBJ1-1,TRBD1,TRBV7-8,TGTGCCAGCAGCTTAGGGCCAGGGGGAAACACTGAAGCTTTCTTT,CASSLGPGGNTEAFF
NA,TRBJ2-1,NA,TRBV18,TGTGCCAGCTCACTCTCACGACTATACAATGAGCAGTTCTTC,CASSLSRLYNEQFF
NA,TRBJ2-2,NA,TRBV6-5,TGTGCCAGCAGTTCTGGCAGACCGAACACCGGGGAGCTGTTTTTT,CASSSGRPNTGELFF
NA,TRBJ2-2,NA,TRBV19,TGTGCCAGTAGTATAGAGGGCGGAAGCACCGGGGAGCTGTTTTTT,CASSIEGGSTGELFF
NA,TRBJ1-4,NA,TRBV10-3,TGTGCCATCAGAGACGAATGGGGAGAAAAACTGTTTTTT,CAIRDEWGEKLFF
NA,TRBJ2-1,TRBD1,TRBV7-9,TGTGCCAGCAGCCAGTTCAGGGGGTCTGAGCAGTTCTTC,CASSQFRGSEQFF
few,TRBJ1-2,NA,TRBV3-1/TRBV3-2,TGTGCCAGCAGCCAAGGTCAGCCGGGGGCCTATGGCTACACCTTC,CASSQGQPGAYGYTF
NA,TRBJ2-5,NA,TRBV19,TGTGCCAGTAGGACAGTACAAGAGACCCAGTACTTC,CASRTVQETQYF
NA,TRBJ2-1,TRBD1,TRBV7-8,TGTGCCAGCAGCTTTAGAACAGGGGGCTACAATGAGCAGTTCTTC,CASSFRTGGYNEQFF
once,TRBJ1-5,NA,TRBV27,TGTGCCAGCAGTTTCCATAGCAATCAGCCCCAGCATTTT,CASSFHSNQPQHF
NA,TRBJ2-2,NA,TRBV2,TGTGCCAGCAGTGGTAGGACTACCAGCACCGGGGAGCTGTTTTTT,CASSGRTTSTGELFF
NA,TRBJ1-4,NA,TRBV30,TGTGCCTGGAGAGCCACAGGCGAAAGGCTTGAAAAACTGTTTTTT,CAWRATGERLEKLFF
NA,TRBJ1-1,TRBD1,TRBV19,TGTGCCAGTAGTAGCGCGACAGGGGGCCGAACTGAAGCTTTCTTT,CASSSATGGRTEAFF
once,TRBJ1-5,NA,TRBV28,TGTGCCAGCAGTTTAGGGGGTAGCAATCAGCCCCAGCATTTT,CASSLGGSNQPQHF
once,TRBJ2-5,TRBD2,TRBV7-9,TGTGCCAGCAGTCGGGGGGTGGGGGAGACCCAGTACTTC,CASSRGVGETQYF
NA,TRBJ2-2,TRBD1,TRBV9,TGTGCCAGCAGCGTAGAACTAACAGGGGGTAGGAGCACCGGGGAGCTGTTTTTT,CASSVELTGGRSTGELFF
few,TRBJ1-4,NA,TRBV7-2,TGTGCCAGCAGCCCCTACTTGGCTAATGAAAAACTGTTTTTT,CASSPYLANEKLFF
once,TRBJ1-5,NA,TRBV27,TGTGCCAGCAGGAGGCAGCCCCAGCATTTT,CASRRQPQHF